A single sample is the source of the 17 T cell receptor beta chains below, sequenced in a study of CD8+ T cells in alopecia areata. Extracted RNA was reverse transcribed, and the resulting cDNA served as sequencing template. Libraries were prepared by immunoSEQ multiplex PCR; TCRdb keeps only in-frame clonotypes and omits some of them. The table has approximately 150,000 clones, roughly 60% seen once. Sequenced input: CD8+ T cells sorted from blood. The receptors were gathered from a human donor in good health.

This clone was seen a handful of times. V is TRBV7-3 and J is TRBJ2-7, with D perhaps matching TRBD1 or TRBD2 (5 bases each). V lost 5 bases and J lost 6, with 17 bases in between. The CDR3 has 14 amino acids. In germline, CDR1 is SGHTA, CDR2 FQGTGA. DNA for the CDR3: TGTGCCAGCAGCCCCTCCGGGACCACCTGCGAGCAGTACTTC. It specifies CASSPSGTTCEQYF.

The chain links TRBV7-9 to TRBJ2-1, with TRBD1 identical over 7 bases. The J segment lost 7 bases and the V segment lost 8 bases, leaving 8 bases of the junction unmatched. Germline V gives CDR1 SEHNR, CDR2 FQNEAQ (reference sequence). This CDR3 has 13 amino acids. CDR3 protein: CASRGQLLNEQFF. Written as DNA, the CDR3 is TGTGCCAGCCGGGGACAGCTTCTTAATGAGCAGTTCTTC.

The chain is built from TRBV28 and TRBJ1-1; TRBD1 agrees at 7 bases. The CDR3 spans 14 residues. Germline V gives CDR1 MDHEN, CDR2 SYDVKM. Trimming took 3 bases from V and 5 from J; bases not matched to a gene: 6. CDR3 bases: TGTGCCAGCAGTTTCCTGACAGGGTCTACTGAAGCTTTCTTT. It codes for CASSFLTGSTEAFF.

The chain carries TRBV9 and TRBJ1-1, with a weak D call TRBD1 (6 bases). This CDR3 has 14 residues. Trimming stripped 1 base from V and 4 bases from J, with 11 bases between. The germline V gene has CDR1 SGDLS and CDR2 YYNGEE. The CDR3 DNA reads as TGTGCCAGCAGCGTAAGTGGGGGGCCCACTGAAGCTTTCTTT. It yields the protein CASSVSGGPTEAFF.

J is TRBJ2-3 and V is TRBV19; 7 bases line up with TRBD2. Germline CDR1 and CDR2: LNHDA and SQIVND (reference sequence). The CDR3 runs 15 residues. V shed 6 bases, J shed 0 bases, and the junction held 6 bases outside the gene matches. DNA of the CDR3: TGTGCCAGTAGCTGGGCTAGCGGAAGCACAGATACGCAGTATTTT. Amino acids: CASSWASGSTDTQYF.

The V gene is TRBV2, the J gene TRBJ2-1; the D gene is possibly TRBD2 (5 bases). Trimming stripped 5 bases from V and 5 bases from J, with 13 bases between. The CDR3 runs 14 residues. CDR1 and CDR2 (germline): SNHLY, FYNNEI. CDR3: CASSLRDKNNEQFF. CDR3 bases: TGTGCCAGCAGTCTCCGGGATAAGAACAATGAGCAGTTCTTC.

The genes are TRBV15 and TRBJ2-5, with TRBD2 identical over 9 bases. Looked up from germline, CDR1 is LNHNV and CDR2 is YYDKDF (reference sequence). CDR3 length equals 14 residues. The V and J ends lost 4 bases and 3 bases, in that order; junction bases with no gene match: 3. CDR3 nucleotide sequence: TGTGCCACCAGCACACTAGCGGGTGAAGAGACCCAGTACTTC. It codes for CATSTLAGEETQYF.

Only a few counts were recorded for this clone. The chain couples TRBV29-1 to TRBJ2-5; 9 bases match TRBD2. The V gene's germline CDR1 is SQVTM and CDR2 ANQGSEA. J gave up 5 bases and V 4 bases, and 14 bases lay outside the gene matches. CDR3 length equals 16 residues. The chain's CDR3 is CSVALSGSIGGETQYF. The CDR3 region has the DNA TGCAGCGTTGCTCTTAGCGGGAGTATAGGCGGGGAGACCCAGTACTTC.

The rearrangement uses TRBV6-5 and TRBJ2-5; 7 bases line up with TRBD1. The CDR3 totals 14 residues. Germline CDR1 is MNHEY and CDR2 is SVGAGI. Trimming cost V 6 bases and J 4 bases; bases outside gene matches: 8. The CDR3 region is CASRGQVFGETQYF. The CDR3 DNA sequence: TGTGCCAGCAGAGGACAGGTTTTCGGAGAGACCCAGTACTTC.

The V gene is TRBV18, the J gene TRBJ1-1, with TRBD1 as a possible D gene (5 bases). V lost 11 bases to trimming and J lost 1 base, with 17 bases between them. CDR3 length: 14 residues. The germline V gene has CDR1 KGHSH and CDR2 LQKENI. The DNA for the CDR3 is TGTGCCCGAACCCTACACGGGGGGAACACTGAAGCTTTCTTT. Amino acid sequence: CARTLHGGNTEAFF.

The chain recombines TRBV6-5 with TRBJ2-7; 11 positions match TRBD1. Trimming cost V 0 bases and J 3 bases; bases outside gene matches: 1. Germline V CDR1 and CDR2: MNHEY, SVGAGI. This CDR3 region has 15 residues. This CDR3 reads CASSYSGTGGYEQYF. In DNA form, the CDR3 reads TGTGCCAGCAGTTACTCCGGGACAGGGGGCTACGAGCAGTACTTC.

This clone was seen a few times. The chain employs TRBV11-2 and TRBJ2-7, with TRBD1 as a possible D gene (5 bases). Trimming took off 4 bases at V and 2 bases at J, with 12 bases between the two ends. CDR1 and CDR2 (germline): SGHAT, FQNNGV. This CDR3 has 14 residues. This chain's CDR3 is CASSSDSYPYEQYF. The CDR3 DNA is TGTGCCAGCAGCTCTGACAGCTATCCCTACGAGCAGTACTTC.

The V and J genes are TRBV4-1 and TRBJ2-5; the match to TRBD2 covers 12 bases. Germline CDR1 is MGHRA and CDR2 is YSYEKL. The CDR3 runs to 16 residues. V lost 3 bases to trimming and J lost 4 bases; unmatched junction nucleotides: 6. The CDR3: CASSQEQTSGGETQYF. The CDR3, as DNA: TGCGCCAGCAGCCAGGAACAGACTAGCGGGGGAGAGACCCAGTACTTC.

The CDR3 protein is CASSYSGNLNTEAFF. The CDR3 DNA sequence: TGTGCCAGCAGTTACTCTGGGAACTTGAACACTGAAGCTTTCTTT. The chain employs TRBV6-5 and TRBJ1-1; D is ambiguous. Trimming shortened V by 0 bases and J by 0 bases, and 8 bases separated the two germline ends. CDR1 and CDR2 from the germline V gene are MNHEY and SVGAGI. This CDR3 region has 15 residues.

CDR3: CASSSYRESTDTQYF. As DNA, the CDR3 is TGTGCCAGCAGTTCATATCGAGAAAGCACAGATACGCAGTATTTT. This rearrangement joins TRBV27 to TRBJ2-3; D is unclear. CDR1 is MNHEY and CDR2 is SMNVEV in the germline V gene (reference sequence). The CDR3 sequence is 15 residues long. Trimming stripped 4 bases from V and 0 bases from J, with 11 bases between.

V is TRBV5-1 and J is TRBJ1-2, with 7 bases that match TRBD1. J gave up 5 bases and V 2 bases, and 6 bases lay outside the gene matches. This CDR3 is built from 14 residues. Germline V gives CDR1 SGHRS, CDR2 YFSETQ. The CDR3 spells CASSFEGQNYGYTF. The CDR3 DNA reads TGCGCCAGCAGCTTTGAGGGACAGAATTATGGCTACACCTTC.

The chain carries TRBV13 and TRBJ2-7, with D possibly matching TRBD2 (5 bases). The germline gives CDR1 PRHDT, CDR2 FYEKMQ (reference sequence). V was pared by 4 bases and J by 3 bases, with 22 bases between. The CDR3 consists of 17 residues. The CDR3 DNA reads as TGTGCCAGCAGCTCCAACCATGGGCAGGAGGATTACTACGAGCAGTACTTC. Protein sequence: CASSSNHGQEDYYEQYF.